Listed below are T cell receptor beta chains from one sample, sequenced in a study of T cells in Graves' hyperthyroidism and ophthalmopathy. TCRdb passed the multiplex PCR reads through MiXCR, listing each CDR3 protein once. The repertoire consists of 330,000 or so distinct CDR3 sequences, with roughly 19% occurring once and the leading ten covering just under 40%. Sequenced input: blood. Every receptor here comes from a man aged 45-65 years with Graves' ophthalmopathy. Both conserved end residues are part of each CDR3. The order of the fields is D gene, clone size, J gene, V gene, CDR3 DNA, CDR3 protein. D genes are given only for firm matches. Not every row has a clone size; where given, it reads once, few, many or a size class.

>-|few|TRBJ2-7|TRBV7-9
TGTGCCAGCAGCGCTCGGGACACCGGCGAGCAGTACTTC
CASSARDTGEQYF
>-|many|TRBJ1-1|TRBV30
TGTGCCTGGGAAGGACGGACTGAAGCTTTCTTT
CAWEGRTEAFF
>-|-|TRBJ2-3|TRBV30
TGTGCCTGGATTCCCTGGGGGACCTCATGGGATACGCAGTATTTT
CAWIPWGTSWDTQYF
>TRBD2|few|TRBJ2-7|TRBV30
TGTGCCTGGAGTCGAAGCGGGAGCTCCTACGAGCAGTACTTC
CAWSRSGSSYEQYF
>TRBD2|many|TRBJ2-7|TRBV18
TGTGCCAGCTCACCGCGGCGGGAGATCATTGGGGAGCAGTACTTC
CASSPRREIIGEQYF
>TRBD1|few|TRBJ2-3|TRBV19
TGTGCCAGTAACACAGGGGGCGGAACAGATACGCAGTATTTT
CASNTGGGTDTQYF
>-|few|TRBJ2-6|TRBV5-5
TGTGCCAGCAGCTTGGAGCCGTGGACAGCCACTCTCTCTGGGGCCAACGTCCTGACTTTC
CASSLEPWTATLSGANVLTF
>-|few|TRBJ2-2|TRBV29-1
TGCAGCGTTGAAGGAGAAATCGGGGAGCTGTTTTTT
CSVEGEIGELFF
>-|many|TRBJ2-1|TRBV5-1
TGCGCCAGCAGGGAAGCGGGTAATGAGCAGTTCTTC
CASREAGNEQFF
>-|few|TRBJ1-4|TRBV29-1
TGCAGCGTCCTTGGCGGGGAGGGGGAAAAACTGTTTTTT
CSVLGGEGEKLFF
>-|-|TRBJ2-5|TRBV7-9
TGTGCCAGCAGCTTAAGCGACGCGGGAACCCAGTACTTC
CASSLSDAGTQYF
>TRBD1|few|TRBJ2-7|TRBV20-1
TGCAGTGTAGACGGGACAGGGGCCTCCTACGAGCAGTACTTC
CSVDGTGASYEQYF
>-|-|TRBJ2-4|TRBV19
TGTGCCAGTGGGCACCAGGGAACCAAAAACATTCAGTACTTC
CASGHQGTKNIQYF
>-|many|TRBJ2-6|TRBV7-9
TGTGCCAGCAGCTTCTACGGCGGCGGGACCGGGGCCAACGTCCTGACTTTC
CASSFYGGGTGANVLTF
>-|once|TRBJ2-2|TRBV20-1
TGCAGTGCTAGAGACCCCAGCGGAGCCGGGGAGCTGTTTTTT
CSARDPSGAGELFF
>-|many|TRBJ2-7|TRBV2
TGTGCCAGCACGAGCGCCGGAGGGTACGAGCAGTACTTC
CASTSAGGYEQYF
>-|few|TRBJ2-4|TRBV28
TGTGCCAGCAGTTTCTTAGGAGTAGCCAAAAACATTCAGTACTTC
CASSFLGVAKNIQYF
>TRBD1|many|TRBJ2-7|TRBV30
TGTGCCTGGAGAAGGACAGGGTTGTTCGAGCAGTACTTC
CAWRRTGLFEQYF
>-|-|TRBJ2-7|TRBV30
TGTGCCTGGACGCGCGACAGCTACGAGCAGTACTTC
CAWTRDSYEQYF
>-|few|TRBJ2-5|TRBV30
TGTGCCTGGAGTCTCCAAGAGACCCAGTACTTC
CAWSLQETQYF
>-|many|TRBJ1-1|TRBV15
TGTGCCACCAGCAGAGATGGCTGGAACACTGAAGCTTTCTTT
CATSRDGWNTEAFF
>TRBD1|-|TRBJ1-1|TRBV20-1
TGCAGTGCTAGAGGGATAGGCAGGGGGCCAGCTTTCTTT
CSARGIGRGPAFF
>TRBD1|few|TRBJ2-7|TRBV30
TGTGCCTGGAGTGCTAGTTGGGACAGGGAGAACTACGAGCAGTACTTC
CAWSASWDRENYEQYF
>TRBD1|many|TRBJ1-5|TRBV6-2/TRBV6-3
TGTGCCAGCAGCTATACAGGGGGCATGAATCAGCCCCAGCATTTT
CASSYTGGMNQPQHF
>-|-|TRBJ2-5|TRBV25-1
TGTGCCAGCAGTGAACCGAGACATGGCCGAGAGACCCAGTACTTC
CASSEPRHGRETQYF
>TRBD2|few|TRBJ2-4|TRBV20-1
TGCAGTGCCCGAGCCACTAGCGGGAAGGAGGTCAAAAACATTCAGTACTTC
CSARATSGKEVKNIQYF
>TRBD1|many|TRBJ1-2|TRBV13
TGTGCCAGCAGCTTAGTGGGACAGATATATGGCTACACCTTC
CASSLVGQIYGYTF
>-|many|TRBJ1-1|TRBV6-5
TGTGCCAGCAGTTACGAAGGGATCGAGACCGGTGAAGCTTTCTTT
CASSYEGIETGEAFF
>-|few|TRBJ1-4|TRBV6-1
TGTGCCAGCAGGGCCGTTCCCAGCGGAGAAAAACTGTTTTTT
CASRAVPSGEKLFF
>TRBD1|many|TRBJ2-1|TRBV28
TGTGCCAGCAGCACTGATGGAACAGGGGGCTCGTCGGAGCAGTTCTTC
CASSTDGTGGSSEQFF
>TRBD1|-|TRBJ2-6|TRBV20-1
TGCAGTGCCTCCGGGACAGGGGAGGGGTCTGGGGCCAACGTCCTGACTTTC
CSASGTGEGSGANVLTF
>-|few|TRBJ1-2|TRBV3-1
TGTGCCAGCAGCCAGGGGAAGGGATATGGCTACACCTTC
CASSQGKGYGYTF
>-|-|TRBJ2-5|TRBV6-7
TGTGCCAGCAGTTACGCGTTACCTGGGAAGTTTACAGAGACCCAGTACTTC
CASSYALPGKFTETQYF
>-|many|TRBJ2-1|TRBV28
TGTGCCAGCAGTCGGACCAGGGACTCCTACAATGAGCAGTTCTTC
CASSRTRDSYNEQFF
>TRBD1|many|TRBJ2-1|TRBV18
TGTGCCAGCTCAGGGGACAGGGGGAATGAGCAGTTCTTC
CASSGDRGNEQFF
>TRBD1|few|TRBJ1-2|TRBV20-1
TGCAGTGCTAGAGACCCTTTCCAGGGGGCGGATGGCTACACCTTC
CSARDPFQGADGYTF
>-|many|TRBJ1-1|TRBV28
TGTGCCAGCAGTTTATCGCAGACCAACACTGAAGCTTTCTTT
CASSLSQTNTEAFF
>-|many|TRBJ2-2|TRBV2
TGTGCCAGCAGGGGTTTCGGGGAGCTGTTTTTT
CASRGFGELFF
>-|many|TRBJ1-1|TRBV11-2
TGTGCCAGCAGCCCAGGACACGAAGCTTTCTTT
CASSPGHEAFF
>TRBD2|-|TRBJ2-2|TRBV29-1
TGCAGCGCCGGATTGAGCGGGAGGGGACGAGGTGGCGGGGAGCTGTTTTTT
CSAGLSGRGRGGGELFF
>TRBD1|few|TRBJ2-2|TRBV5-1
TGCGCCAGCAGCTCCGGGACAGAGAACACCGGGGAGCTGTTTTTT
CASSSGTENTGELFF
>TRBD2|few|TRBJ2-5|TRBV7-9
TGTGCCAGCAGCCTCGGACTAGTGTGGCAAGAGACCCAGTACTTC
CASSLGLVWQETQYF
>-|-|TRBJ2-7|TRBV7-9
TGTGCCAGCAGCTTAACGCGGGAGCAGTACTTC
CASSLTREQYF
>TRBD2|-|TRBJ2-5|TRBV28
TGTGCCAGCAGTCCCCCTAGCGGGAGGAATCAAGAGACCCAGTACTTC
CASSPPSGRNQETQYF
>-|few|TRBJ1-1|TRBV13
TGTGCCAGCAGCCCGGAGAGGGGGAAGGACTACACTGAAGCTTTCTTT
CASSPERGKDYTEAFF
>TRBD2|many|TRBJ2-7|TRBV30
TGTGCCTGGCGAGCGGGAGGGCGGAACGAGCAGTACTTC
CAWRAGGRNEQYF
>TRBD1|few|TRBJ2-5|TRBV5-1
TGCGCCAGCAGCCCCATTCCCGGACAGGGAGAGACCCAGTACTTC
CASSPIPGQGETQYF
>-|few|TRBJ1-1|TRBV7-2
TGTGCCAGCAGCTTAGTGGAGGAACAAGCTTTCTTT
CASSLVEEQAFF
>TRBD1|many|TRBJ1-1|TRBV5-5
TGTGCCAGCAGCTTGCAGGGGGCCCTGAGCACTGAAGCTTTCTTT
CASSLQGALSTEAFF
>-|many|TRBJ1-3|TRBV29-1
TGCAGCGGGGCGAGCTCTGGAAACACCATATATTTT
CSGASSGNTIYF
>TRBD2|many|TRBJ2-7|TRBV6-1
TGTGCCAGCATGGATAAAAGCGGGGGGAAGGGTTACTACGAGCAGTACTTC
CASMDKSGGKGYYEQYF
>TRBD1|many|TRBJ1-1|TRBV7-6
TGTGCCAGCAGCTTAGGTACGGGACAGACAAACACTGAAGCTTTCTTT
CASSLGTGQTNTEAFF
>-|many|TRBJ1-6|TRBV28
TGTGCCAGCAGTTTGGGTTTGGGGGGGGCGAATAATTCACCCCTCCACTTT
CASSLGLGGANNSPLHF
>TRBD1|-|TRBJ1-5|TRBV6-1
TGTGCCAGCAGGAGGGGGCACGGGCAGCCCCAGCATTTT
CASRRGHGQPQHF
>-|few|TRBJ1-5|TRBV28
TGTGCCAGCGACAGACAGAACAATCAGCCCCAGCATTTT
CASDRQNNQPQHF